This is a list of T cell receptor beta chains from one sample in a study of technical replicates of blood from a few donors. Profiled with immunoSEQ multiplex PCR; TCRdb holds only in-frame clones, not every one. Counted here are around 13,000 clones, around 79% occurring once; the ten biggest clones make up approximately 12%. Sequenced input: PBMCs. The receptors come from a human donor in good health. Each CDR3 is given with its conserved first and last residue. Clone size appears in some rows only: once, few, many, or a class for an expanded clone.

j_gene | v_gene | abundance | CDR3aa
TRBJ2-7 | TRBV6-1 | - | CASSSQGQGYEQYF
TRBJ1-1 | TRBV6-1 | - | CASSEKRDTEAFF
TRBJ1-1 | TRBV11-2 | - | CASSLGFSNTEAFF
TRBJ1-1 | TRBV18 | - | CASSTGQDTEAFF
TRBJ2-1 | TRBV6-6 | - | CASRGLAGDHNEQFF
TRBJ2-1 | TRBV5-1 | - | CASSVMAGDEQFF
TRBJ2-1 | TRBV21-1 | few | CASSGADEQFF
TRBJ2-7 | TRBV28 | - | CASSSGLRYEQYF
TRBJ2-7 | TRBV7-8 | - | CASTRDWSYEQYF
TRBJ1-1 | TRBV7-9 | - | CASSFSGTEAFF
TRBJ1-1 | TRBV28 | - | CASRPQGITEAFF
TRBJ1-3 | TRBV28 | - | CASSLGGLSSGNTIYF
TRBJ2-3 | TRBV5-1 | - | CASSPTSGPGTTQYF
TRBJ2-3 | TRBV4-2 | - | CASSPQSVAGTDTQYF
TRBJ2-7 | TRBV5-1 | - | CASSLQGEQYF
TRBJ1-5 | TRBV29-1 | few | CSVASTGDGNQPQHF
TRBJ2-1 | TRBV28 | - | CASRLLGLASNEQFF
TRBJ1-5 | TRBV2 | - | CASSDAGADSNQPQHF
TRBJ1-2 | TRBV6-6 | - | CASSARGDNYGYTF
TRBJ2-3 | TRBV30 | - | CAWSGGTRGQYF
TRBJ2-3 | TRBV6-5 | - | CASSYSNQGGQDTQYF
TRBJ1-3 | TRBV7-2 | - | CASSIIGSGNTIYF
TRBJ2-2 | TRBV11-2 | - | CASSFTGGPNTGELFF
TRBJ1-2 | TRBV30 | few | CAWSGGADGYTF
TRBJ2-3 | TRBV2 | - | CASSLSTDTQYF
TRBJ1-2 | TRBV19 | - | CASSIHRNYGYTF
TRBJ1-1 | TRBV10-3 | - | CAISDWNRNTEAFF
TRBJ1-2 | TRBV4-1 | - | CASSQDDNVGRGTNYGYTF
TRBJ1-2 | TRBV6-5 | - | CASSYSIQGNYGYTF
TRBJ1-3 | TRBV9 | - | CASSVDPGQGIVNTIYF
TRBJ2-1 | TRBV7-3 | once | CASSPQATGAYNEQFF
TRBJ2-2 | TRBV11-2 | - | CASSNTGELFF
TRBJ2-3 | TRBV7-9 | - | CASSPWSSGSTDTQYF
TRBJ1-1 | TRBV10-3 | few | CAISERQGPSNTEAFF
TRBJ2-7 | TRBV6-1 | few | CASSAGTAYEQYF
TRBJ2-5 | TRBV18 | - | CASSPAGPPQETQYF
TRBJ1-5 | TRBV13 | - | CASSRTGTDQPQHF
TRBJ2-3 | TRBV27 | - | CASSNIDTQYF
TRBJ2-5 | TRBV5-1 | - | CASSLISGSAGETQYF
TRBJ2-3 | TRBV9 | - | CASSASSGRGTDTQYF
TRBJ2-2 | TRBV19 | - | CASSATGTQTGELFF
TRBJ1-4 | TRBV10-3 | - | CAISSGTGVGGTNEKLFF